This T cell receptor beta chain was captured in a study of blood T cell repertoires in COVID-19. The overall study: The cDNA or gDNA used as material had been derived from T cells, B-cell-depleted T cells, or PBMCs.

The length of the CDR3 is 15 residues. Germline values: CDR1 SGHNT, CDR2 YYREEE (reference sequence). V shed 3 bases and J 4 bases; nucleotides not matched to a gene: 6. Only in-frame clones appear in the TCRdb table, and some are missing; sequencing was by immunoSEQ multiplex PCR. The table records approximately 240,000 clones, about 79% of them present only once. The chain combines TRBV5-4 with TRBJ2-3; the match to TRBD1 covers 9 bases. Material for sequencing was peripheral blood. The sequence came from a woman aged 40 to 50 who had recovered from COVID-19. The CDR3 reads CASSSETGGADTQYF. DNA of the CDR3: TGTGCCAGCAGCTCTGAGACAGGGGGGGCAGATACGCAGTATTTT.